Presented here are 10 T cell receptor beta chains from one specimen sequenced in a study of OX40 agonist ivuxolimab in advanced cancers. The assay was immunoSEQ multiplex PCR, and TCRdb's table has in-frame clones only and misses some. The data hold some 100,000 clones, with about 87% observed a single time. Sequenced material: CD4+ or CD8+ T cells sorted from blood, taken in a trial of the OX40 agonist ivuxolimab. Receptor source: an adult with an advanced solid tumor such as melanoma, head and neck, liver or kidney cancer.

This chain connects TRBV5-5 to TRBJ2-7, with a tentative D call TRBD1 (5 bases). Germline CDR1 reads SGHKS; CDR2 reads YYEKEE (reference sequence). The CDR3 covers 14 residues. V was pared by 1 base and J by 7 bases, with 15 bases between. The CDR3 spells CASSLSQGLREQYF. The CDR3 DNA is TGTGCCAGCAGCTTGAGTCAGGGCCTCCGGGAGCAGTACTTC.

This chain links TRBV1 with TRBJ1-6; TRBD1 reflects the table's D call only, with no check against the DNA. TRBV1 is an annotated pseudogene. The CDR3 loop spans 14 amino acids. As DNA, the CDR3 is TGCACCAGCAGCCGGACAGGGGACAATTCACCCCTCCACTTT. Translated: CTSSRTGDNSPLHF.

The chain recombines TRBV4-1 with TRBJ1-4; D gene ambiguous. The germline V and J ends were trimmed by 2 bases and 1 base, with 5 bases remaining between them. Germline lookup yields CDR1 MGHRA and CDR2 YSYEKL. This CDR3 is 14 amino acids long. The CDR3 DNA is TGCGCCAGCAGCCAATGGGGAACTAATGAAAAACTGTTTTTT. It translates to CASSQWGTNEKLFF.

V is TRBV28 and J is TRBJ2-7; a weak D match, TRBD2 (5 bases). Deletions cut 3 bases from V and 0 bases from J, with 12 bases between. The CDR3 is 15 amino acids. The germline V gene encodes CDR1 MDHEN and CDR2 SYDVKM. CDR3 nucleotides: TGTGCCAGCAGTTTGTTTCTGGCGGGCTCCTACGAGCAGTACTTC. Protein sequence: CASSLFLAGSYEQYF.

The J gene is TRBJ1-5, the V gene TRBV9; D not certain. V gave up 4 bases and J gave up 4 bases, with 12 bases separating them. This CDR3 is built from 14 residues. The V gene's germline CDR1 is SGDLS and CDR2 YYNGEE. The DNA of the CDR3 is TGTGCCAGCAGCTTCCCCGTGGGTAATCAGCCCCAGCATTTT. Amino acids: CASSFPVGNQPQHF.

This clone was seen once. The chain couples TRBV13 to TRBJ2-6; no clear D gene. Germline assignment: CDR1 PRHDT and CDR2 FYEKMQ (reference sequence). V lost 2 bases and J 1 base, leaving 15 bases between the germline ends. The CDR3 is 18 amino acids. CDR3 loop: CASSLYQNPRSGANVLTF. The CDR3 region has the DNA TGTGCCAGCAGCTTATACCAGAACCCTAGATCTGGGGCCAACGTCCTGACTTTC.

This clone was counted between two and nine times. The chain has TRBV7-2 and TRBJ1-6; D may be TRBD1 (6 bases). The CDR3 is 14 amino acids. Looked up from germline, CDR1 is SGHTA and CDR2 is FQGNSA. V was clipped by 7 bases and J by 10 bases, with 17 bases between them. The CDR3 sequence: CASTLPGAWSPLHF. The CDR3 DNA sequence: TGTGCCAGCACCCTACCGGGGGCATGGTCACCCCTCCACTTT. The full variable domain, completed using reference TRBV7-2 and TRBJ1-6, is GAGVSQSPSNKVTEKGKDVELRCDPISGHTALYWYRQSLGQGLEFLIYFQGNSAPDKSGLPSDRFSAERTGGSVSTLTIQRTQQEDSAVYLCASTLPGAWSPLHFGNGTRLTVT.

This chain joins TRBV21-1 and TRBJ2-5. TRBV21-1 is a listed pseudogene. CDR3 length: 16 residues. The CDR3 DNA follows: TGTGCCAGCAGCAAAGGAGAACAGGGCCGGGGGGAGACCCAGTACTTC. This sequence encodes CASSKGEQGRGETQYF.

The CDR3 region is CASSIPSRGNQPQHF. The CDR3, as DNA: TGTGCCAGTAGTATACCTTCTAGGGGCAATCAGCCCCAGCATTTT. The rearrangement joins TRBV19 to TRBJ1-5; D unresolved. Germline CDR1 reads LNHDA; CDR2 reads SQIVND (reference sequence). Trimming left V 2 bases short and J 2 bases short, with 10 bases between. This CDR3 is built from 15 residues.

The chain combines TRBV9 with TRBJ2-2, with a possible D match to TRBD2 (6 bases). CDR1 is SGDLS and CDR2 is YYNGEE in the germline V gene. V lost 0 bases, J lost 9 bases, and 18 bases lay in between. The CDR3 extends over 16 amino acids. This CDR3 reads CASSVEGPSARRELFF. For the CDR3, the DNA is TGTGCCAGCAGCGTAGAGGGCCCTAGCGCACGACGGGAGCTGTTTTTT.